The 18 T cell receptor beta chains below come from one sample, sequenced in a study of T-cell reconstitution after alpha-beta-depleted transplantation in children. Preparation of the TCRbeta library involved a method that used unique molecular identifiers. TCRdb reprocessed the PCR reads via MiXCR and lists one record per CDR3 protein. The repertoire holds some 200,000 distinct CDR3 sequences, with 8% to 9.5% as singletons. The sequencing used PBMCs from the stem cell graft donor, collected from the stem cell graft. The receptors derive from a human donor who donated a stem cell graft to a child with acute lymphoblastic leukemia.

The table lists this clonotype with a few counts. The V and J genes are TRBV7-2 and TRBJ2-3; tentatively, D is TRBD2 (5 bases). There are 17 residues in the CDR3. V lost 0 bases, J lost 1 base, and 14 bases lay in between. Germline-derived CDR1 and CDR2 are SGHTA and FQGNSA. The CDR3 DNA reads as TGTGCCAGCAGCTTAGCCCCGGGAAACGGGGGCACAGATACGCAGTATTTT. As protein: CASSLAPGNGGTDTQYF. The whole variable domain, remainder taken from reference TRBV7-2 and TRBJ2-3, is GAGVSQSPSNKVTEKGKDVELRCDPISGHTALYWYRQSLGQGLEFLIYFQGNSAPDKSGLPSDRFSAERTGGSVSTLTIQRTQQEDSAVYLCASSLAPGNGGTDTQYFGPGTRLTVL.

This clonotype was found many times. The chain has TRBV12-3 or TRBV12-4 and TRBJ2-3, with a weak D call TRBD1 (5 bases). This CDR3 has 14 residues. Between the trimmed V and J ends, which lost 4 bases and 5 bases, there was a span of 13 bases. This chain's CDR3 is CASSSRVRGDTQYF. The CDR3 bases are TGTGCCAGCAGTTCCAGGGTCCGTGGAGATACGCAGTATTTT.

This clonotype was counted between two and nine times. The rearrangement uses TRBV5-1 and TRBJ1-6; 7 bases line up with TRBD1. Germline CDR1 SGHRS, CDR2 YFSETQ. V dropped 4 bases and J dropped 4; count of bases not matched to a gene: 8. The CDR3 totals 16 residues. The CDR3 bases are TGCGCCAGCAGCCCTGCGACAGGGACTTATAATTCACCCCTCCACTTT. Amino acids: CASSPATGTYNSPLHF.

In its sample, this clonotype was seen many times. The rearrangement uses TRBV24-1 and TRBJ2-5; 15 nucleotides align to TRBD2. CDR3 size: 17 residues. With 4 bases clipped from V and 1 base from J, the junction kept 3 bases outside the gene matches. From germline, CDR1 is KGHDR and CDR2 SFDVKD. As DNA, the CDR3 is TGTGCCACCAGTGAATCGGGACTAGCGGGGGGCCAAGAGACCCAGTACTTC. Translation: CATSESGLAGGQETQYF.

CDR3 sequence: CASSPAGGEKLFF. In DNA, the CDR3 is TGCGCCAGCAGCCCCGCCGGGGGTGAAAAACTGTTTTTT. The V call is TRBV5-1, the J call TRBJ1-4; a possible D gene is TRBD1 (5 bases). Germline V gene data show CDR1 as SGHRS and CDR2 as YFSETQ. Trimming removed 4 bases at V and 7 bases at J, with 11 bases between. The CDR3 runs to 13 residues.

This clonotype came up a few times. This chain joins TRBV12-3 or TRBV12-4 and TRBJ2-7, with a tentative D call TRBD2 (6 bases). The CDR3 is 16 residues long. Trimming stripped 5 bases from V and 2 bases from J, with 19 bases between. The CDR3 bases are TGTGCCAGCAGTCCTACTTTCGGAGGGGCGACCTACGAGCAGTACTTC. This sequence encodes CASSPTFGGATYEQYF.

The V call is TRBV29-1, the J call TRBJ2-1; D possibly matches TRBD1 or TRBD2 (5 bases each). The CDR3 has 13 amino acids. Germline V lookup: CDR1 SQVTM, CDR2 ANQGSEA. Trimming cost V 7 bases and J 9 bases, with 19 bases left between them. This chain's CDR3 is CSGGELGRAEQFF. The CDR3 region has the DNA TGCAGCGGAGGGGAGTTGGGGCGCGCTGAGCAGTTCTTC.

This clonotype was seen ten or more times. V usage is TRBV6-4 and J usage is TRBJ2-3; 8 nucleotides agree with TRBD2. Germline-derived CDR1 and CDR2 are MRHNA and SNTAGT. Germline trimming cut 0 bases from V and 1 base from J; bases unmatched to any gene: 0. CDR3 length: 15 residues. As DNA, the CDR3 is TGTGCCAGCAGTGACTCTAGCGGGGGCACAGATACGCAGTATTTT. Its protein is CASSDSSGGTDTQYF.

This clonotype has just a few counts. The chain uses TRBV7-8 and TRBJ2-3, with TRBD1 matching 7 bases. The CDR3 is made up of 13 amino acids. The V gene's germline CDR1 is SGHVS and CDR2 FQNEAQ. The trim removed 5 bases at V and 4 bases at J, leaving 3 bases unmatched. In DNA form, the CDR3 reads TGTGCCAGCAGCAGACAGGGATCAGATACGCAGTATTTT. Translating gives CASSRQGSDTQYF.

There are many counts of this clonotype. A junction end diverges from the germline sequence, so it may reflect a read error. V gene TRBV30 combines with J gene TRBJ2-3; possibly TRBD2 for D (5 bases). The germline gives CDR1 GTSNPN, CDR2 SVGIG (reference sequence). The CDR3 covers 16 residues. CDR3 nucleotide sequence: TGTGCCTGGAGCCCTCGCCGGGGTCGCCGGTCAGAAACGCAGTATTTT. This translates into CAWSPRRGRRSETQYF.

This clonotype was observed at least ten times. V gene TRBV6-5 combines with J gene TRBJ1-5, with 12 bases matching TRBD1. The CDR3 is 17 amino acids. V lost 7 bases, J lost 4 bases, and 11 bases stayed unmatched. The germline CDR1 and CDR2 sequences are MNHEY and SVGAGI. The chain's CDR3 is CASTRAGQGAVNQPQHF. CDR3 sequence (DNA): TGTGCCAGCACTCGGGCGGGACAGGGGGCCGTTAATCAGCCCCAGCATTTT.

This clonotype has ten or more counts. The chain links TRBV6-1 to TRBJ2-7, with D tentatively TRBD2 (5 bases). The V end lost 2 bases, the J end lost 3 bases, and 5 bases lay between the germline ends. Germline V gene sequence: CDR1 MNHNS, CDR2 SASEGT. This CDR3 has 12 residues. The CDR3 DNA is TGTGCCAGCAGTGAACGGGGCTACGAGCAGTACTTC. Encoded protein: CASSERGYEQYF.

The chain couples TRBV27 to TRBJ1-5; 8 nucleotides align to TRBD1. V shed 0 bases and J 0 bases; nucleotides not matched to a gene: 7. CDR3 length: 18 amino acids. Germline CDR1 MNHEY, CDR2 SMNVEV (reference sequence). The CDR3 nucleotides are TGTGCCAGCAGTTTATCCTGGACAGGGTCCTATAGCAATCAGCCCCAGCATTTT. Amino acids: CASSLSWTGSYSNQPQHF.

The chain joins TRBV6-2 or TRBV6-3 to TRBJ1-2; unclear D gene. V lost 5 bases, J lost 4 bases, and 11 bases lay in between. The CDR3 runs 13 residues. Germline CDR1 MNHEY, CDR2 SVGEGT. CDR3 amino acids: CASSQHRIYGYTF. The CDR3 nucleotides read TGTGCCAGCAGTCAACATAGGATCTATGGCTACACCTTC.

This clonotype was picked up a small number of times. The V call is TRBV5-4, the J call TRBJ2-3; D is perhaps TRBD2 (6 bases). Trimming removed 3 bases from V and 0 bases from J, with 11 bases in between. CDR3 length equals 15 residues. The germline CDR1 and CDR2 sequences are SGHNT and YYREEE (reference sequence). In DNA form, the CDR3 reads TGTGCCAGCAGCTCTGTGGGGAGGAGCACAGATACGCAGTATTTT. This gives the protein CASSSVGRSTDTQYF.

This clonotype was counted at least ten times. CDR3 sequence (DNA): TGCAGCGTTGGTCTAGCGGGGGGTAGTGAGCAGTTCTTC. This sequence encodes CSVGLAGGSEQFF. The chain is built from TRBV29-1 and TRBJ2-1; TRBD2 aligns across 11 bases. Germline CDR1 SQVTM, CDR2 ANQGSEA. This CDR3 region has 13 residues. Trimming at V came to 4 bases and at J to 9 bases, leaving 5 bases not matched to a gene.

The sample holds a few counts of this clonotype. The chain employs TRBV7-2 and TRBJ2-3, with D unclear. V lost 1 base to trimming and J lost 2 bases, with 4 bases between them. CDR3 size: 13 residues. Germline CDR1 and CDR2: SGHTA and FQGNSA. The CDR3 DNA is TGTGCCAGCAGCTTAGTGCACACAGATACGCAGTATTTT. It translates to CASSLVHTDTQYF. Combining the CDR3 with reference TRBV7-2 and TRBJ2-3 gives the whole variable domain GAGVSQSPSNKVTEKGKDVELRCDPISGHTALYWYRQSLGQGLEFLIYFQGNSAPDKSGLPSDRFSAERTGGSVSTLTIQRTQQEDSAVYLCASSLVHTDTQYFGPGTRLTVL.

This clonotype was picked up a small number of times. The chain uses TRBV10-3 and TRBJ2-7, with 8 bases lining up with TRBD1. This CDR3 has 16 amino acids. Germline V gene sequence: CDR1 ENHRY, CDR2 SYGVKD. The V segment lost 3 bases and the J segment 1 base; nucleotides outside the gene matches: 8. DNA for the CDR3: TGTGCCATCAGTGATACTAGGACAGGGAAGTCCTACGAGCAGTACTTC. Translating it yields CAISDTRTGKSYEQYF.